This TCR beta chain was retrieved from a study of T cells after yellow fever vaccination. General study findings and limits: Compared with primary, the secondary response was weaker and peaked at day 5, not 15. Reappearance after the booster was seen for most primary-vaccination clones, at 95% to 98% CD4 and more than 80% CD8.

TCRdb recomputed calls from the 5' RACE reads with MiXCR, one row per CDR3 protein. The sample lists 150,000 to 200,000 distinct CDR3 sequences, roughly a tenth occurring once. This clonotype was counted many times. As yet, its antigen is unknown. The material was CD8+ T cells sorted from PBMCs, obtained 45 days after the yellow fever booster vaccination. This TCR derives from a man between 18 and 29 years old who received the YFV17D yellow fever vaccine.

The CDR3 loop is CASSTGTEAFF. The CDR3 nucleotides read TGTGCCAGCAGCACAGGGACTGAAGCTTTCTTT. The chain couples TRBV6-2 or TRBV6-3 to TRBJ1-1; a possible D gene is TRBD1 (6 bases). Germline lookup yields CDR1 MNHEY and CDR2 SVGEGT. The CDR3 covers 11 residues. With 6 bases removed from V and 5 bases from J, the gap between germline ends came to 7 bases.